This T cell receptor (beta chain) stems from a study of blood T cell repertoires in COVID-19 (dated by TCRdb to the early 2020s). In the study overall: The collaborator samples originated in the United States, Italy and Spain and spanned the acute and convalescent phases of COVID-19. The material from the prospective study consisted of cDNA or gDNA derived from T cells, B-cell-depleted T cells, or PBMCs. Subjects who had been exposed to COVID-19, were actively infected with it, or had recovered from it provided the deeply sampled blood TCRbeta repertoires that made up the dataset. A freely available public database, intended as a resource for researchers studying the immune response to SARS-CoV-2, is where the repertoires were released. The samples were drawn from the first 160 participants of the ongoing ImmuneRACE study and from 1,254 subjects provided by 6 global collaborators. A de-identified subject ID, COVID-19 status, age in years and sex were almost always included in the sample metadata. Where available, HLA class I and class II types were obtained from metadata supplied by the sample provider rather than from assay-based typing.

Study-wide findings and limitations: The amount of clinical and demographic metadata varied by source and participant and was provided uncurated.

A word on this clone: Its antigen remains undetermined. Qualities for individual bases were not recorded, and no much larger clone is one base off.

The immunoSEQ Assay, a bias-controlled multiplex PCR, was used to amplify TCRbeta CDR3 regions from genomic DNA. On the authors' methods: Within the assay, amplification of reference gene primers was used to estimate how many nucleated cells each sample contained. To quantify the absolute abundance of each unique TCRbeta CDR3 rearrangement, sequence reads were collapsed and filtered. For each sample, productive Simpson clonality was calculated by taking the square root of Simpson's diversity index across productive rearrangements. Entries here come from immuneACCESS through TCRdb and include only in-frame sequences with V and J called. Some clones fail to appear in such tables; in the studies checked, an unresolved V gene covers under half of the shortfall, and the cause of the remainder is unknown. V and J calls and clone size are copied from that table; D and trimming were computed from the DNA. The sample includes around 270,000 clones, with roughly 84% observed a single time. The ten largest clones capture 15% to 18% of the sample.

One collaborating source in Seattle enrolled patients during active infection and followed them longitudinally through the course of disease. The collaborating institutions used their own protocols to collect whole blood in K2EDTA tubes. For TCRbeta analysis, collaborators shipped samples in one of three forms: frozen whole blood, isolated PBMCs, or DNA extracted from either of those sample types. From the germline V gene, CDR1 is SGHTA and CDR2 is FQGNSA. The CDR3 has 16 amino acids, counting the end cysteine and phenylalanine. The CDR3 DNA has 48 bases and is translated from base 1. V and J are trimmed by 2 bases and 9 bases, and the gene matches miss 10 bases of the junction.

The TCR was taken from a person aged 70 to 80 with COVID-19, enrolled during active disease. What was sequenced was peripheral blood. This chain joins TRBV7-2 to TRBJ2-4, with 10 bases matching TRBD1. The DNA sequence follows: TGTGCCAGCAGCTTAAGACCGACAGGGGGCTATGGCATTCAGTACTTC. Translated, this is CASSLRPTGGYGIQYF.